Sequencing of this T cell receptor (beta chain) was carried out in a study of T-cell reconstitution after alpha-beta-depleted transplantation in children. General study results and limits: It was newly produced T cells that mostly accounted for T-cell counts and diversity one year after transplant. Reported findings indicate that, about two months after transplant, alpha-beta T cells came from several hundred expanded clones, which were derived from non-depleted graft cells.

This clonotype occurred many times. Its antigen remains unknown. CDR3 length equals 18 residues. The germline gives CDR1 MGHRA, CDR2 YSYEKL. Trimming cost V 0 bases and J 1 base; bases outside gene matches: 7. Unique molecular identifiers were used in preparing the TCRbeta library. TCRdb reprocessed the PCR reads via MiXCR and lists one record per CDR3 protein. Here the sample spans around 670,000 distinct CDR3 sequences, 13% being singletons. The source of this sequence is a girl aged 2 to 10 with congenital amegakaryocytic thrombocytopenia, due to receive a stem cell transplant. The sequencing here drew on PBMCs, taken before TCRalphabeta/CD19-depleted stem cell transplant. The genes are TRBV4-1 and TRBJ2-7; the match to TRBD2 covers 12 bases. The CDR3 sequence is CASSQDGLAGYTSYEQYF. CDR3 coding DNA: TGCGCCAGCAGCCAAGATGGACTAGCGGGATACACTTCCTACGAGCAGTACTTC.